Listed here are 23 T cell receptor beta chains from one sample, sequenced in a study of blood T cell repertoires in COVID-19. TCRdb keeps only in-frame clones here, not all; method: immunoSEQ multiplex PCR. This table holds more than 200,000 clones, around 78% found once. The material sequenced was peripheral blood. The receptors derive from a woman between 70 and 85 years old with active or convalescent COVID-19.

The chain has TRBV29-1 and TRBJ1-4; unclear D gene. Trimming removed 7 bases at V and 6 bases at J, with 15 bases between. Germline V gives CDR1 SQVTM, CDR2 ANQGSEA. The length of the CDR3 is 13 residues. The CDR3 DNA is TGCAGCGCCCGGAGTGGCGGGGATGAAAAACTGTTTTTT. Protein sequence: CSARSGGDEKLFF.

The J gene is TRBJ2-7, the V gene TRBV9, with D possibly TRBD1 on 5 matching bases. Germline-derived CDR1 and CDR2 are SGDLS and YYNGEE. The CDR3 sequence is 15 residues long. Trimming removed 0 bases from V and 0 bases from J, with 10 bases in between. The CDR3 DNA is TGTGCCAGCAGCGTAGCTGCCCAGGGCTCCTACGAGCAGTACTTC. This encodes CASSVAAQGSYEQYF.

The chain recombines TRBV18 with TRBJ1-2; TRBD1 is a possible D gene (6 bases). CDR3 size: 13 residues. Germline CDR1 is KGHSH and CDR2 is LQKENI. Trimming removed 6 bases from V and 6 bases from J, with 14 bases in between. CDR3 nucleotide sequence: TGTGCCAGCTCCCTGGGGGGGCCGGATGGCTACACCTTC. Translated, it gives CASSLGGPDGYTF.

To note about this clone: Distinct nucleotide sequences in the sample also encode this CDR3. This chain links TRBV19 with TRBJ2-7; 8 positions match TRBD1. The CDR3 totals 14 residues. The V and J ends lost 1 base and 2 bases, in that order; junction bases with no gene match: 1. Germline CDR1 is LNHDA and CDR2 is SQIVND (reference sequence). The CDR3 is CASSIGTGTYEQYF. The DNA for the CDR3 is TGTGCCAGTAGTATAGGGACAGGGACCTACGAGCAGTACTTC.

The chain carries TRBV2 and TRBJ2-1; D is unresolved. This CDR3 is 12 amino acids long. Trimming took 10 bases from V and 0 from J, leaving 7 bases between them. The germline V gene has CDR1 SNHLY and CDR2 FYNNEI. CDR3 in DNA: TGTGCCACCCCCTACTCCTACAATGAGCAGTTCTTC. Translating gives CATPYSYNEQFF.

This clone is a singleton in its sample. The sample has other DNA sequences that encode this CDR3 too. CDR3 sequence reads: CASSLAGSYGYTF. The CDR3 nucleotides are TGTGCCAGCAGCTTGGCAGGCTCCTATGGCTACACCTTC. This chain links TRBV5-5 with TRBJ1-2, with D unclear. The CDR3 loop spans 13 amino acids. The ends were cut back, 0 bases at V and 4 bases at J, with 7 bases in the middle. Germline lookup yields CDR1 SGHKS and CDR2 YYEKEE (reference sequence). The complete variable domain, with remaining parts taken from reference TRBV5-5 and TRBJ1-2, reads DAGVTQSPTHLIKTRGQQVTLRCSPISGHKSVSWYQQVLGQGPQFIFQYYEKEERGRGNFPDRFSARQFPNYSSELNVNALLLGDSALYLCASSLAGSYGYTFGSGTRLTVV.

V gene TRBV3-1 (or the pseudogene TRBV3-2) combines with J gene TRBJ1-4; D is perhaps TRBD1 (5 bases). The CDR3 spans 15 residues. The V gene lost 2 bases and the J gene lost 7 bases, with 14 bases spanning the gap. Germline CDR1 and CDR2: LGHDT and YNNKEL (reference sequence). The CDR3: CASSQQPLGGEKLFF. DNA for the CDR3: TGTGCCAGCAGCCAACAGCCACTCGGGGGTGAAAAACTGTTTTTT.

In the case of this clone: The same CDR3 is also encoded by other DNA sequences in this sample. The chain joins TRBV5-1 to TRBJ1-2, with 11 bases that match TRBD1. With 5 bases clipped from V and 4 bases from J, the junction kept 4 bases outside the gene matches. Germline V gene lookup returns CDR1 SGHRS and CDR2 YFSETQ. This CDR3 is built from 14 residues. As DNA, the CDR3 is TGCGCCAGCAGTTCTGGACAGGGGGCCTATGGCTACACCTTC. Protein: CASSSGQGAYGYTF.

This chain connects TRBV6-5 to TRBJ2-7, with D possibly matching TRBD1 (5 bases). Germline CDR1 is MNHEY and CDR2 is SVGAGI. Trimming took 7 bases from V and 3 from J, leaving 7 bases between them. This CDR3 is 11 amino acids long. The CDR3 bases are TGTGCCAGCACCCAGGGCTACGAGCAGTACTTC. This gives the protein CASTQGYEQYF.

As to this clone: The DNA is left out, because the CDR3 cannot be placed on it with certainty; the CDR3 is given as TCRdb lists it. This chain links TRBV7-2 with TRBJ1-2; TRBD1, the D gene given by the table, was not confirmed from the DNA. The CDR3 spans 15 residues, counting both ends. Germline V gives CDR1 SGHTA, CDR2 FQGNSA. The CDR3 loop is CASSLAQFFGDGYTF.

The chain uses TRBV5-1 and TRBJ2-7; TRBD2 agrees at 7 bases. Germline V gene data show CDR1 as SGHRS and CDR2 as YFSETQ. Trimming removed 0 bases from V and 9 bases from J; junction bases left unmatched: 6. The CDR3 length is 13 residues. The CDR3 nucleotides are TGCGCCAGCAGCTTGGACCGAGGACTAGGGCAGTACTTC. Protein sequence: CASSLDRGLGQYF.

This rearrangement joins TRBV3-1 (or the pseudogene TRBV3-2) to TRBJ2-7; weak D call: TRBD1 (5 bases). The CDR3 is 14 amino acids. Germline V gives CDR1 LGHDT, CDR2 YNNKEL (reference sequence). Trimming pared 5 bases from V and 5 bases from J, leaving 16 bases between. CDR3 residues: CASSSVYDSDEQYF. CDR3 nucleotides: TGTGCCAGCAGCTCGGTTTATGACAGCGACGAGCAGTACTTC.

This rearrangement joins TRBV18 to TRBJ1-3; unclear D gene. This CDR3 comprises 16 residues. The V gene's germline CDR1 is KGHSH and CDR2 LQKENI. V was pared by 2 bases and J by 0 bases, with 11 bases between. The CDR3 reads CASSPGLADSGNTIYF. CDR3 nucleotide sequence: TGTGCCAGCTCACCAGGCCTCGCGGACTCTGGAAACACCATATATTTT.

CDR3: CASSLPPRADTGELFF. The CDR3, as DNA: TGTGCCAGCAGCCTCCCCCCCAGGGCTGACACCGGGGAGCTGTTTTTT. This chain uses TRBV7-2 with TRBJ2-2, with D perhaps matching TRBD1 (5 bases). With 5 bases removed from V and 3 bases from J, the gap between germline ends came to 16 bases. The germline gives CDR1 SGHTA, CDR2 FQGNSA. This CDR3 has 16 amino acids.

The chain couples TRBV5-1 to TRBJ2-2; D possibly corresponds to TRBD1 (6 bases). V lost 6 bases and J lost 0, with 9 bases in between. The germline CDR1 and CDR2 sequences are SGHRS and YFSETQ. There are 14 residues in the CDR3. CDR3 loop: CASTGQTNTGELFF. CDR3 DNA: TGCGCCAGCACCGGACAGACGAACACCGGGGAGCTGTTTTTT.

V usage is TRBV5-4 and J usage is TRBJ2-1, with D hard to call. Germline loops: CDR1 SGHNT, CDR2 YYREEE (reference sequence). The CDR3 loop spans 11 amino acids. Trimming shortened V by 4 bases and J by 6 bases, and 5 bases separated the two germline ends. CDR3 region: CASSISNEQFF. CDR3 DNA: TGTGCCAGCAGCATTAGCAATGAGCAGTTCTTC.

The chain recombines TRBV28 with TRBJ2-3; tentatively, D is TRBD1 (5 bases). There are 13 residues in the CDR3. The ends were cut back, 11 bases at V and 0 bases at J, with 12 bases in the middle. Germline V gives CDR1 MDHEN, CDR2 SYDVKM. CDR3 region: CASWGRSTDTQYF. CDR3 DNA: TGTGCCTCGTGGGGCAGGAGCACAGATACGCAGTATTTT.

This clone was recorded once. The chain links TRBV30 to TRBJ1-1; possibly TRBD1 for D (6 bases). Germline V lookup: CDR1 GTSNPN, CDR2 SVGIG (reference sequence). The V and J ends lost 2 bases and 5 bases respectively, with 15 bases between them. The CDR3 extends over 14 amino acids. CDR3 nucleotides: TGTGCCTGGAGTCGGCAGGGGTGGGGGACTGAAGCTTTCTTT. Translating gives CAWSRQGWGTEAFF.

The chain carries TRBV30 and TRBJ1-3; 7 nucleotides align to TRBD1. The CDR3 covers 16 residues. Germline assignment: CDR1 GTSNPN and CDR2 SVGIG (reference sequence). The V gene end was trimmed by 0 bases and the J gene end by 0 bases; junction bases not matched to a gene: 5. This CDR3 reads CAWSVGGNPSGNTIYF. CDR3 nucleotides: TGTGCCTGGAGTGTAGGGGGCAACCCCTCTGGAAACACCATATATTTT.

This clone was recorded only once. The J gene is TRBJ1-1, the V gene TRBV28; 8 bases line up with TRBD1. V shed 4 bases and J 3 bases; nucleotides not matched to a gene: 1. This CDR3 spans 13 amino acids. Germline CDR1 is MDHEN and CDR2 is SYDVKM. Here the CDR3 reads CASSSGQDTEAFF. The CDR3, as DNA: TGTGCCAGCAGTTCGGGACAGGACACTGAAGCTTTCTTT.

The chain joins TRBV5-4 to TRBJ2-2, with a weak D call TRBD1 (7 bases). CDR3 size: 14 residues. Germline-derived CDR1 and CDR2 are SGHNT and YYREEE (reference sequence). V lost 5 bases and J lost 7, with 15 bases in between. CDR3 residues: CASRRDSSYGELFF. The CDR3 nucleotides read TGTGCCAGCAGGCGGGACAGTTCCTACGGGGAGCTGTTTTTT.

Only one count was recorded for this clone. The rearrangement links TRBV9 to TRBJ2-2; unclear D gene. Germline V gene lookup returns CDR1 SGDLS and CDR2 YYNGEE. V lost 3 bases to trimming and J lost 0 bases, with 6 bases between them. The CDR3 spans 14 residues. The CDR3 DNA is TGTGCCAGCAGCGCCTCTACGAACACCGGGGAGCTGTTTTTT. Protein: CASSASTNTGELFF. The full variable domain, its missing parts supplied by reference TRBV9 and TRBJ2-2, is DSGVTQTPKHLITATGQRVTLRCSPRSGDLSVYWYQQSLDQGLQFLIQYYNGEERAKGNILERFSAQQFPDLHSELNLSSLELGDSALYFCASSASTNTGELFFGEGSRLTVL.

This clone showed up just a few times. The rearrangement joins TRBV30 to TRBJ2-1; 12 nucleotides match TRBD2. Germline CDR1 GTSNPN, CDR2 SVGIG (reference sequence). This CDR3 is built from 13 residues. Unmatched junction bases numbered 5, after V lost 4 bases and J lost 10 bases. CDR3 in amino acids: CAWKLAGGGEQFF. CDR3 in DNA: TGTGCCTGGAAACTAGCGGGGGGAGGAGAGCAGTTCTTC.